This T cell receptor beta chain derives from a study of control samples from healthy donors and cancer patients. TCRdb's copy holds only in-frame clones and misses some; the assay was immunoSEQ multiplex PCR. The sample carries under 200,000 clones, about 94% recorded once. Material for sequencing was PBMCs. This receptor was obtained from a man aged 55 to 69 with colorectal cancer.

CDR3 amino acids: CATSNSQNTEAFF. In nucleotides, the CDR3 is TGTGCCACCTCTAACAGCCAGAACACTGAAGCTTTCTTT. The chain recombines TRBV24-1 with TRBJ1-1; D not resolved. The V gene's germline CDR1 is KGHDR and CDR2 SFDVKD. The V end was cut by 9 bases, the J end by 1 base, with 11 bases between. The CDR3 is 13 amino acids.